The sequence of this T cell receptor (beta chain) was determined in a study of control samples from healthy donors and cancer patients. Assay used: immunoSEQ multiplex PCR; TCRdb lists only in-frame clones, some missing. The profile shows 98,000 or so clones, approximately 82% of them singletons. Germline values: CDR1 LGHNA, CDR2 YSLEER. V dropped 0 bases and J dropped 7 bases, with 11 bases sitting between them. The CDR3 consists of 14 residues. The TCR comes from a man aged 18 to 30 in good health. The source material was blood. V usage is TRBV4-3 and J usage is TRBJ2-3; D call uncertain. The CDR3 nucleotides are TGCGCCAGCAGCCAAGACTACATGCGGAATACGCAGTATTTT. This gives the protein CASSQDYMRNTQYF.